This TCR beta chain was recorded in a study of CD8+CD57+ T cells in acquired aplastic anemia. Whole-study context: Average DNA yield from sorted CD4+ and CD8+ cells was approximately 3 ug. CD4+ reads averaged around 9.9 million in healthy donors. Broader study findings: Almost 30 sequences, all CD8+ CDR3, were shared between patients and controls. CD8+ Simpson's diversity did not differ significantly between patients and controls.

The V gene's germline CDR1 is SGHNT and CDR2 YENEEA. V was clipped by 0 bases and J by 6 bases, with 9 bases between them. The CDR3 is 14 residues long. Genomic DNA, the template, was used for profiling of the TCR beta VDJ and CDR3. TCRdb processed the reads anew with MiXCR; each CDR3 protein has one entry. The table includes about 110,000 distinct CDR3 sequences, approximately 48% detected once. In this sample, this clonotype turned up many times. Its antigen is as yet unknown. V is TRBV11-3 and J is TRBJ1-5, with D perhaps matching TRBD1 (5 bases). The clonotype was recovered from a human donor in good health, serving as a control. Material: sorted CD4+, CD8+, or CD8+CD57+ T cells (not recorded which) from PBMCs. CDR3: CASSLDPRAQPQHF. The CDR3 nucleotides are TGTGCCAGCAGCTTAGATCCCAGGGCTCAGCCCCAGCATTTT.